This TCR beta chain was retrieved from a study of shared clonotypes between healthy human individuals. Profiling relied on immunoSEQ multiplex PCR, and the TCRdb table lists in-frame clones only, not all of them. The table includes some 680,000 clones, 55% to 85% detected once. The CDR3 spans 15 residues. The ends were cut back, 6 bases at V and 1 base at J, with 14 bases in the middle. CDR1 MNHEY and CDR2 SMNVEV come from the germline V gene (reference sequence). The rearrangement joins TRBV27 to TRBJ2-3; D is tentatively TRBD1 or TRBD2 (6 bases each). What was sequenced was memory CD4+ T cells sorted from blood. The subset here: CD45RA-negative fraction. The sequence was obtained from a woman aged 25 to 39 in good health. The CDR3 protein is CASRSRGRGTDTQYF. The CDR3 nucleotides read TGTGCCAGCAGGAGTCGGGGGCGGGGCACAGATACGCAGTATTTT.